Presented here are 2 T cell receptor beta chains from one specimen sequenced in a study of cytomegalovirus exposure and HLA in healthy donors. Use of 60 Vbeta and 13 Jbeta primers characterized the PCR. Assay: immunoSEQ multiplex PCR; the TCRdb copy retains only in-frame clones and omits some. The data show about 140,000 clones, approximately 61% seen once. The sample comprised PBMCs. The receptors were gathered from a human donor in good health.

The table lists this clone with a count of one. This chain joins TRBV10-2 and TRBJ2-1; 12 bases fit TRBD2. Germline V CDR1 and CDR2: WSHSY, SAAADI. V shed 10 bases, J shed 2 bases, and the junction held 9 bases outside the gene matches. The CDR3 loop spans 16 amino acids. CDR3 amino acids: CATLPLAGGTYNEQFF. In nucleotides, the CDR3 is TGCGCCACCCTCCCGCTAGCGGGAGGGACCTACAATGAGCAGTTCTTC.

This chain links TRBV5-1 with TRBJ2-2, with 7 bases lining up with TRBD1. The CDR3 has 14 residues. V shed 7 bases, J shed 4 bases, and the junction held 7 bases outside the gene matches. Germline-derived CDR1 and CDR2 are SGHRS and YFSETQ. The CDR3 nucleotides are TGCGCCAGCCGAAACAGGGGTGGCACCGGGGAGCTGTTTTTT. This gives the protein CASRNRGGTGELFF.